This TCR beta chain was obtained from a study of T cell responses to AZD1222 COVID-19 vaccine. Study-level findings and limits: Clonal diversity was possibly underestimated, and the donors were mostly white British, with more females.

Profiling relied on immunoSEQ multiplex PCR, and the TCRdb table lists in-frame clones only, not all of them. Among some 160,000 clones, around 93% were seen once, and the ten largest hold approximately 4.4%. About this clone: Antigen specificity is unknown.

This receptor was identified in an adult in good health. The sample here was peripheral blood, taken on day 0 of AZD1222 vaccination.

CDR3 bases: TGTGCCAGCAGCTTAGAGGTGGGAGAGGGATACAATGAGCAGTTCTTC. Translation: CASSLEVGEGYNEQFF. This chain connects TRBV7-8 to TRBJ2-1; possible D gene TRBD2, 5 bases. V was trimmed by 1 base and J by 4 bases, leaving 14 bases between them. CDR3 length equals 16 residues. From germline, CDR1 is SGHVS and CDR2 FQNEAQ.